Presented here are 20 T cell receptor beta chains from one specimen sequenced in a study of T cells in Graves' hyperthyroidism and ophthalmopathy. Authors of the study amplified TCR beta CDR3 regions from RNA transcripts. Using the HTBI primer set, a first-round RT-PCR was run on the TCR CDR3. TCRdb used MiXCR to reprocess the multiplex PCR reads, holding one entry per CDR3 protein. The table lists some 550,000 distinct CDR3 sequences, around 15% of them singletons. The specimen sequenced was blood. The receptors come from a middle-aged woman with Graves' ophthalmopathy.

In its sample, this clonotype was seen a few times. The chain employs TRBV27 and TRBJ2-5, with TRBD1 matching over 8 bases. The CDR3 has 15 residues. Germline V gene data show CDR1 as MNHEY and CDR2 as SMNVEV (reference sequence). V shed 5 bases, J shed 1 base, and the junction held 6 bases outside the gene matches. As DNA, the CDR3 is TGTGCCAGCAGTACAGGACAGGGACCCCAAGAGACCCAGTACTTC. It yields the protein CASSTGQGPQETQYF.

The chain couples TRBV11-3 to TRBJ2-7; 10 bases map to TRBD1. V shed 5 bases, J shed 5 bases, and the junction held 9 bases outside the gene matches. Germline-derived CDR1 and CDR2 are SGHNT and YENEEA. The CDR3 is 15 amino acids. CDR3 residues: CASSVVGTGVNEQYF. The CDR3 nucleotides are TGTGCCAGCAGCGTTGTAGGGACAGGGGTCAACGAGCAGTACTTC.

The chain recombines TRBV12-3 or TRBV12-4 with TRBJ2-5; a weak D match, TRBD2 (6 bases). The CDR3 extends over 13 amino acids. The germline V and J ends were trimmed by 5 bases and 7 bases, with 14 bases remaining between them. As DNA, the CDR3 is TGTGCCAGCAGTCTGGGGGGAATCCGGACCCAGTACTTC. Encoded protein: CASSLGGIRTQYF.

V gene TRBV10-3 combines with J gene TRBJ2-5; no reliable D call. V dropped 4 bases and J dropped 1 base, with 10 bases sitting between them. Germline-derived CDR1 and CDR2 are ENHRY and SYGVKD. The CDR3 consists of 14 residues. CDR3 coding DNA: TGTGCCATCAGTGTTGGAGACCCCCAAGAGACCCAGTACTTC. Protein: CAISVGDPQETQYF.

This clonotype has just a few counts. The chain joins TRBV20-1 to TRBJ1-1; no clear D gene. CDR1 and CDR2 (germline): DFQATT, SNEGSKA (reference sequence). Trimming left V 4 bases short and J 8 bases short, with 11 bases between. This CDR3 contains 11 residues. The CDR3 DNA follows: TGCAGTGCTATTGGGGAAATCGAAGCTTTCTTT. Translated, it gives CSAIGEIEAFF.

The sample holds a few counts of this clonotype. The V gene is TRBV30, the J gene TRBJ2-3; D not resolved. Germline values: CDR1 GTSNPN, CDR2 SVGIG (reference sequence). Trimming removed 2 bases from V and 6 bases from J, with 18 bases in between. The CDR3 sequence is 15 residues long. The CDR3 DNA is TGTGCCTGGAGTAGGGATGCAGGATTGAGGGATACGCAGTATTTT. The encoded protein is CAWSRDAGLRDTQYF.

The CDR3 DNA is TGTGCCAGCGGTCCTAGCGGCAACACAGATACGCAGTATTTT. This codes for CASGPSGNTDTQYF. The chain links TRBV2 to TRBJ2-3; TRBD2 aligns across 7 bases. Trimming took 8 bases from V and 2 from J; bases not matched to a gene: 7. This CDR3 contains 14 residues. CDR1 is SNHLY, CDR2 FYNNEI, per germline.

A few counts support this clonotype. The chain has TRBV4-1 and TRBJ2-5; no clear D gene. CDR3 length: 14 amino acids. Germline loops: CDR1 MGHRA, CDR2 YSYEKL. Trimming removed 1 base from V and 4 bases from J, with 10 bases in between. CDR3 coding DNA: TGCGCCAGCAGCCAAGGGGCCTGGGGAGAGACCCAGTACTTC. Protein: CASSQGAWGETQYF.

The sample holds many counts of this clonotype. The rearrangement joins TRBV27 to TRBJ1-2; unclear D gene. CDR3 length: 15 amino acids. Trimming left V 5 bases short and J 0 bases short, with 13 bases between. Germline CDR1 reads MNHEY; CDR2 reads SMNVEV (reference sequence). The CDR3 is CASSGRGIANYGYTF. CDR3 coding DNA: TGTGCCAGCAGTGGCCGGGGAATCGCTAACTATGGCTACACCTTC.

Details on this clonotype: A read error may account for a junction end that differs from germline. The chain employs TRBV12-3 or TRBV12-4 and TRBJ1-4; TRBD1 matches 9 bases. This CDR3 spans 15 amino acids. The CDR3 DNA reads as TGTGCCAGCAGTAATCGACAGGGGGGAAATGAAAAACTGTCTTTT. It specifies CASSNRQGGNEKLSF.

The chain carries TRBV12-3 or TRBV12-4 and TRBJ2-3; 10 bases are shared with TRBD2. The CDR3 has 15 residues. The junction had 6 bases not matched to a gene; V was cut back by 5 bases and J by 4 bases. CDR3 sequence reads: CASSLTSGRADTQYF. The CDR3 region has the DNA TGTGCCAGCAGTCTGACTAGCGGGCGGGCAGATACGCAGTATTTT.

As DNA, the CDR3 is TGTGCCAGCAGTCTCGGCGGGGAGGAAGCACGGCAGTACTTC. Amino acid sequence: CASSLGGEEARQYF. The chain employs TRBV6-1 and TRBJ2-7, with D possibly being TRBD2 (6 bases). Trimming removed 5 bases at V and 9 bases at J, with 20 bases between. The CDR3 length is 14 residues. Germline V gene sequence: CDR1 MNHNS, CDR2 SASEGT.

The genes are TRBV6-1 and TRBJ1-1, with no clear D. In germline, CDR1 is MNHNS, CDR2 SASEGT. The CDR3 contains 12 residues. V was shortened by 7 bases and J by 7 bases, with 13 bases between the two germline ends. This CDR3 is CASKPTAGEAFF. In nucleotides, the CDR3 is TGTGCCAGCAAACCAACTGCAGGTGAAGCTTTCTTT.

This clonotype was counted many times. The V call is TRBV11-2, the J call TRBJ2-1; D uncertain. The CDR3 sequence is 15 residues long. Looked up from germline, CDR1 is SGHAT and CDR2 is FQNNGV. The germline V and J ends were trimmed by 3 bases and 2 bases, with 11 bases remaining between them. This CDR3 reads CASSFSDGAYNEQFF. The CDR3, as DNA: TGTGCCAGCAGCTTTTCGGATGGAGCCTACAATGAGCAGTTCTTC.

This clonotype has ten or more counts. V is TRBV11-2 and J is TRBJ1-1; 9 bases match TRBD1. The trim removed 5 bases at V and 3 bases at J, leaving 7 bases unmatched. The CDR3 covers 15 residues. The germline V gene has CDR1 SGHAT and CDR2 FQNNGV. The CDR3 spells CASSLQGARDTEAFF. The DNA for the CDR3 is TGTGCCAGCAGCCTACAGGGGGCGCGGGACACTGAAGCTTTCTTT.

This clonotype was picked up a small number of times. This rearrangement joins TRBV2 to TRBJ1-3; no definite D call. The CDR3 is made up of 15 amino acids. V was trimmed by 6 bases and J by 0 bases, leaving 12 bases between them. Per germline, CDR1 SNHLY and CDR2 FYNNEI. The CDR3 region is CASRSRGYSGNTIYF. The CDR3 DNA reads TGTGCCAGCAGATCCCGGGGTTACTCTGGAAACACCATATATTTT.

V is TRBV6-5 and J is TRBJ1-4, with D hard to call. Germline assignment: CDR1 MNHEY and CDR2 SVGAGI. This CDR3 spans 16 amino acids. V was shortened by 2 bases and J by 5 bases, with 15 bases between the two germline ends. The CDR3 bases are TGTGCCAGCAGTTACCGAAGATCGGCAAACAATGAAAAACTGTTTTTT. It codes for CASSYRRSANNEKLFF.

This clonotype was picked up many times. J is TRBJ2-3 and V is TRBV20-1; 7 positions agree with TRBD2. The CDR3 length is 15 residues. J gave up 4 bases and V 3 bases, and 10 bases lay outside the gene matches. The V gene's germline CDR1 is DFQATT and CDR2 SNEGSKA (reference sequence). Here the CDR3 reads CSASDGEGRADTQYF. Here the CDR3 DNA reads TGCAGTGCTAGTGACGGGGAGGGCCGGGCAGATACGCAGTATTTT.

With respect to this clonotype: One end of the junction does not line up with germline, which may come from a read error. V is TRBV6-1 and J is TRBJ1-2; the D is unclear. Germline V gene sequence: CDR1 MNHNS, CDR2 SASEGT. This CDR3 region has 15 residues. The CDR3 spells CASSTMDRLNYGYAF. In DNA, the CDR3 is TGTGCCAGCAGCACCATGGACCGATTGAACTATGGCTACGCCTTC.

V usage is TRBV5-1 and J usage is TRBJ2-1; 8 bases fit TRBD2. CDR1 is SGHRS, CDR2 YFSETQ, per germline. Losses at the gene ends were 4 bases for V and 4 bases for J; bases not matched to a gene: 7. The CDR3 sequence is 15 residues long. The CDR3: CASSVLAGVYNEQFF. CDR3 nucleotide sequence: TGCGCCAGCAGCGTGCTAGCGGGTGTATACAATGAGCAGTTCTTC.